These T cell receptor beta chains were read from a single sample in a study of kidney transplant recipient with SARS-CoV-2 infection. TCRdb reprocessed the reads via MiXCR and lists one record per CDR3 protein. The repertoire holds roughly 250,000 distinct CDR3 sequences, more than 25% seen once, with under 9.5% in the top ten. The sequencing here drew on a blood sample, taken at baseline and on day 111 from a kidney transplant recipient. These receptors all stem from a male patient between 25 and 39 years old who had COVID-19 and was a kidney transplant recipient. A subset of T cells may come from the graft donor. Each CDR3 is given with its conserved first and last residue. The order of the fields is V gene, J gene, D gene, clone size, CDR3 protein, CDR3 DNA. D genes are given only for firm matches. The size of a clone is reported for some rows only, either as once, few or many, or as a class for expanded clones.

TRBV5-6	TRBJ2-7	.	many	CASSLPLRGEQYF	TGTGCCAGCAGCTTGCCGCTTAGAGGGGAGCAGTACTTC
TRBV5-5	TRBJ2-7	.	many	CASSLGLVGSYEQYF	TGTGCCAGCAGCTTGGGGTTGGTAGGTTCCTACGAGCAGTACTTC
TRBV5-1	TRBJ1-1	.	many	CASSFLGSFSEAFF	TGCGCCAGCAGCTTCCTGGGGTCTTTTTCTGAAGCTTTCTTT
TRBV30	TRBJ2-7	.	many	CAWSVGGGGGQYF	TGTGCCTGGAGTGTAGGAGGGGGGGGAGGGCAGTACTTC
TRBV20-1	TRBJ2-5	.	many	CSARGRAETQYF	TGCAGTGCTAGAGGCAGGGCCGAGACCCAGTACTTC
TRBV12-3/TRBV12-4	TRBJ1-3	.	many	CASSLSGRGNTIYF	TGTGCCAGCAGTCTCAGTGGTAGGGGAAACACCATATATTTT
TRBV20-1	TRBJ2-7	TRBD2	many	CSARDAGTSGRPGEQYF	TGCAGTGCTAGAGACGCCGGGACTAGCGGGAGGCCGGGCGAGCAGTACTTC
TRBV4-1	TRBJ2-1	.	.	CASSQQKGGGPSYNEQFF	TGCGCCAGCAGCCAACAGAAAGGGGGAGGGCCCTCCTACAATGAGCAGTTCTTC
TRBV2	TRBJ1-1	.	many	CASSDWAGTNTEAFF	TGTGCCAGCAGTGACTGGGCAGGGACGAACACTGAAGCTTTCTTT
TRBV4-1	TRBJ2-7	.	many	CASSKTRGPEQYF	TGCGCCAGCAGTAAGACACGGGGACCCGAGCAGTACTTC
TRBV11-2	TRBJ1-3	.	many	CASSLVPSGNTIYF	TGTGCCAGCAGCTTAGTTCCCTCTGGAAACACCATATATTTT
TRBV3-1	TRBJ1-2	TRBD1	many	CASSRTDRAGYGYTF	TGTGCCAGCAGCCGCACGGACAGGGCCGGCTATGGCTACACCTTC
TRBV16	TRBJ1-2	.	many	CASSDIQVVRKTYGYTF	TGTGCCAGCAGCGACATCCAGGTCGTTAGAAAGACCTATGGCTACACCTTC
TRBV27	TRBJ1-4	.	many	CASSSLGQYGEKLFF	TGTGCCAGCAGTTCATTAGGACAGTACGGTGAAAAACTGTTTTTT
TRBV5-1	TRBJ2-2	.	many	CASSLEALTGINTGELFF	TGCGCCAGCAGCTTGGAAGCCCTAACAGGGATCAACACCGGGGAGCTGTTTTTT
TRBV11-2	TRBJ2-7	TRBD2	many	CASSKAGGPYEQYF	TGTGCCAGCAGCAAAGCGGGAGGGCCCTACGAGCAGTACTTC
TRBV20-1	TRBJ1-2	.	many	CSALKWLFRKTYGYTF	TGCAGTGCTTTAAAATGGCTGTTTCGAAAGACCTATGGCTACACCTTC
TRBV10-2	TRBJ2-3	TRBD2	many	CASSSSLAGVDTQYF	TGCGCCAGCAGTTCGTCACTAGCGGGAGTAGATACGCAGTATTTT
TRBV30	TRBJ1-5	TRBD1	many	CAWSTGTAGQPQHF	TGTGCCTGGAGTACCGGGACAGCGGGCCAGCCCCAGCATTTT
TRBV20-1	TRBJ2-3	TRBD2	many	CSASFTLAGGPGDTQYF	TGCAGTGCTAGTTTCACACTAGCGGGAGGGCCGGGGGATACGCAGTATTTT
TRBV3-1	TRBJ1-2	.	many	CASSDCSTLRKTYGYTF	TGTGCCAGCAGCGATTGTAGCACCCTTCGAAAGACCTATGGCTACACCTTC
TRBV6-1	TRBJ2-7	TRBD1	many	CASSEIYRGYEQYF	TGTGCCAGCAGTGAAATATACAGGGGCTACGAGCAGTACTTC